These 21 T cell receptor beta chains were sequenced from one sample in a study of cytomegalovirus exposure and HLA in healthy donors. Use of 60 Vbeta and 13 Jbeta primers characterized the PCR. Some clones are missing from TCRdb's copy, which holds only in-frame ones; the method was immunoSEQ multiplex PCR. Altogether approximately 190,000 clones are present, roughly 80% being singletons, with the ten largest covering approximately 6.3%. The sample comprised PBMCs. The source of these receptors is a man aged 35-49 years in good health and CMV-seropositive.

The genes are TRBV5-4 and TRBJ2-6; the match to TRBD2 covers 7 bases. Per germline, CDR1 SGHNT and CDR2 YYREEE (reference sequence). V lost 0 bases and J lost 4; bases outside the gene matches: 1. This CDR3 has 15 amino acids. DNA for the CDR3: TGTGCCAGCAGCTTGGCGGGAGGCGGGGCCAACGTCCTGACTTTC. It yields the protein CASSLAGGGANVLTF.

This rearrangement joins TRBV11-3 to TRBJ2-3; 10 nucleotides align to TRBD2. Germline lookup yields CDR1 SGHNT and CDR2 YENEEA. V trimming: 4 bases; J trimming: 4 bases; junction bases outside the gene matches: 8. The CDR3 has 16 amino acids. The chain's CDR3 is CASSSPAGTSADTQYF. CDR3 nucleotide sequence: TGTGCCAGCAGCTCCCCCGCCGGGACTAGCGCAGATACGCAGTATTTT.

This sequence joins TRBV7-3 and TRBJ2-1; unclear D gene. V was clipped by 5 bases and J by 0 bases, with 8 bases between them. Germline V gives CDR1 SGHTA, CDR2 FQGTGA. The CDR3 loop spans 14 amino acids. The CDR3 DNA follows: TGTGCCAGCAGCCGAGACACCTCCTACAATGAGCAGTTCTTC. Its protein product is CASSRDTSYNEQFF. The variable domain in full, with the rest retrieved from reference TRBV7-3 and TRBJ2-1, is GAGVSQTPSNKVTEKGKYVELRCDPISGHTALYWYRQSLGQGPEFLIYFQGTGAADDSGLPNDRFFAVRPEGSVSTLKIQRTERGDSAVYLCASSRDTSYNEQFFGPGTRLTVL.

The J gene is TRBJ2-5, the V gene TRBV7-3, with D perhaps TRBD2 (5 bases). Germline loops: CDR1 SGHTA, CDR2 FQGTGA. CDR3 length: 14 residues. V lost 5 bases and J lost 5, with 15 bases in between. The CDR3 DNA follows: TGTGCCAGCAGCCCAGTCTCGGGGATCGAGACCCAGTACTTC. Translating gives CASSPVSGIETQYF.

This clone occurred a few times. This chain uses TRBV11-3 with TRBJ2-4; D might be TRBD1 (5 bases). Germline V gene sequence: CDR1 SGHNT, CDR2 YENEEA. This CDR3 has 13 residues. Trimming cost V 5 bases and J 9 bases, with 14 bases left between them. The DNA for the CDR3 is TGTGCCAGCAGCGTTCAGGGCACGAGCATTCAGTACTTC. Amino acids: CASSVQGTSIQYF.

This clone was counted between two and nine times. The chain links TRBV5-5 to TRBJ1-4; perhaps TRBD1 as D (6 bases). V was cut by 8 bases and J by 3 bases, with 11 bases left in between. The CDR3 extends over 13 amino acids. Germline CDR1 is SGHKS and CDR2 is YYEKEE (reference sequence). The CDR3 bases are TGTGCCAGTTCACAGGGCCCTAATGAAAAACTGTTTTTT. It codes for CASSQGPNEKLFF.

The V call is TRBV7-9, the J call TRBJ1-4; 12 bases fit TRBD1. Unmatched junction bases numbered 15, after V lost 5 bases and J lost 8 bases. The CDR3 runs to 18 residues. CDR1 SEHNR and CDR2 FQNEAQ come from the germline V gene (reference sequence). DNA of the CDR3: TGTGCCAGCAGCCTAGGGACAGGGGGCCTCACCCCGAACGAAAAACTGTTTTTT. This translates into CASSLGTGGLTPNEKLFF.

The rearrangement links TRBV6-4 to TRBJ2-3; TRBD2 matches 8 bases. Germline assignment: CDR1 MRHNA and CDR2 SNTAGT. The CDR3 is 14 residues long. V was pared by 5 bases and J by 4 bases, with 5 bases of the junction left unmatched. CDR3 DNA sequence: TGTGCCAGCAGTCCGGGACTAGGCGCAGATACGCAGTATTTT. The encoded protein is CASSPGLGADTQYF.

The rearrangement uses TRBV2 and TRBJ1-5; 8 bases are shared with TRBD1. CDR3 length: 16 residues. V trimming: 5 bases; J trimming: 5 bases; junction bases outside the gene matches: 11. Germline V gene lookup returns CDR1 SNHLY and CDR2 FYNNEI. As DNA, the CDR3 is TGTGCCAGCAGTTTGACAGGGGTGCGGGTGGATCAGCCCCAGCATTTT. Translation gives CASSLTGVRVDQPQHF.

This clone occurred once. This rearrangement joins TRBV6-5 to TRBJ2-7; a weak D match, TRBD2 (5 bases). V lost 6 bases to trimming and J lost 0 bases, with 9 bases between them. This CDR3 region has 13 residues. Germline V gives CDR1 MNHEY, CDR2 SVGAGI. The DNA for the CDR3 is TGTGCCAGCAGCCGCGGGCCCTCCTACGAGCAGTACTTC. Amino acid sequence: CASSRGPSYEQYF.

V gene TRBV6-1 combines with J gene TRBJ1-3; D uncertain. Trimming pared 2 bases from V and 5 bases from J, leaving 16 bases between. The CDR3 totals 16 residues. Per the germline V gene, CDR1 is MNHNS and CDR2 is SASEGT. The CDR3 DNA follows: TGTGCCAGCAGTGAATGGCAGGTCAATGGCAGAAACACCATATATTTT. It specifies CASSEWQVNGRNTIYF.

CDR3 loop: CASNQFSNQPQHF. CDR3 DNA: TGTGCCAGCAACCAGTTTAGCAATCAGCCCCAGCATTTT. The chain carries TRBV7-2 and TRBJ1-5; D ambiguous. The length of the CDR3 is 13 residues. From germline, CDR1 is SGHTA and CDR2 FQGNSA. The V and J ends lost 7 bases and 0 bases respectively, with 7 bases between them. Full variable domain (rest looked up from reference TRBV7-2 and TRBJ1-5): GAGVSQSPSNKVTEKGKDVELRCDPISGHTALYWYRQSLGQGLEFLIYFQGNSAPDKSGLPSDRFSAERTGGSVSTLTIQRTQQEDSAVYLCASNQFSNQPQHFGDGTRLSIL.

This chain connects TRBV19 to TRBJ1-1; TRBD1 aligns across 7 bases. V was clipped by 7 bases and J by 1 base; unmatched bases: 9. Germline CDR1 LNHDA, CDR2 SQIVND (reference sequence). The CDR3 is 15 residues long. CDR3 bases: TGTGCCAGTAACCCCCGGACAGGCGGGAACACTGAAGCTTTCTTT. Translated: CASNPRTGGNTEAFF.

The chain carries TRBV9 and TRBJ2-3; 10 bases agree with TRBD2. CDR1 and CDR2 (germline): SGDLS, YYNGEE. This CDR3 region has 16 residues. J gave up 5 bases and V 0 bases, and 6 bases lay outside the gene matches. The CDR3 protein is CASSVASGGAGDTQYF. For the CDR3, the DNA is TGTGCCAGCAGCGTAGCCAGCGGGGGGGCAGGAGATACGCAGTATTTT.

This clone was detected only once. The chain uses TRBV7-2 and TRBJ2-5, with a tentative D call TRBD1 (6 bases). Trimming shortened V by 1 base and J by 2 bases, and 11 bases separated the two germline ends. CDR1 and CDR2 from the germline V gene are SGHTA and FQGNSA. The CDR3 is 15 residues long. CDR3: CASSLGGGGQETQYF. CDR3 sequence (DNA): TGTGCCAGCAGCTTAGGTGGGGGCGGGCAAGAGACCCAGTACTTC.

The CDR3 is CASSLDGPGGELFF. CDR3 sequence (DNA): TGTGCCAGCAGCTTAGACGGTCCCGGCGGGGAGCTGTTTTTT. The rearrangement joins TRBV11-3 to TRBJ2-2; D ambiguous. The CDR3 contains 14 residues. The germline gives CDR1 SGHNT, CDR2 YENEEA. V gave up 0 bases and J gave up 7 bases, with 9 bases separating them.

This chain joins TRBV5-5 and TRBJ1-1; 9 bases agree with TRBD1. Losses at the gene ends were 4 bases for V and 1 base for J; bases not matched to a gene: 2. The V gene's germline CDR1 is SGHKS and CDR2 YYEKEE (reference sequence). This CDR3 has 14 residues. CDR3 loop: CASSPGQGNTEAFF. The CDR3 region has the DNA TGTGCCAGCAGCCCGGGACAGGGGAACACTGAAGCTTTCTTT.

The table lists this clone with a count of one. V and J are TRBV7-8 and TRBJ1-2; the match to TRBD1 covers 8 bases. The CDR3 spans 15 residues. V was pared by 6 bases and J by 6 bases, with 12 bases of the junction left unmatched. Per germline, CDR1 SGHVS and CDR2 FQNEAQ. The DNA of the CDR3 is TGTGCCAGCAGTTATCGAATGGACAGGGAGGATGGCTACACCTTC. It codes for CASSYRMDREDGYTF.

The chain joins TRBV7-2 to TRBJ2-7; 8 bases fit TRBD1. V gave up 3 bases and J gave up 6 bases; unmatched junction bases: 4. Germline CDR1 is SGHTA and CDR2 is FQGNSA. This CDR3 comprises 13 residues. CDR3 residues: CASSLDRAGEQYF. The CDR3 nucleotides read TGTGCCAGCAGCTTGGACAGGGCGGGCGAGCAGTACTTC.

The rearrangement uses TRBV7-3 and TRBJ2-1; D might be TRBD2 (6 bases). This CDR3 has 15 amino acids. Germline V gene sequence: CDR1 SGHTA, CDR2 FQGTGA. V was shortened by 5 bases and J by 3 bases, with 14 bases between the two germline ends. The CDR3 nucleotides read TGTGCCAGCAGCCCACTCCCGGGACTCTACAATGAGCAGTTCTTC. This sequence encodes CASSPLPGLYNEQFF.

This chain links TRBV15 with TRBJ2-7, with 8 bases matching TRBD1. CDR1 LNHNV and CDR2 YYDKDF come from the germline V gene (reference sequence). J lost 3 bases, V lost 9 bases, and 10 bases had no gene match. CDR3 size: 14 residues. CDR3 nucleotide sequence: TGTGCCACTCGAGAGGCAGGGGGCTTCTACGAGCAGTACTTC. Translated, it gives CATREAGGFYEQYF.